Below, 19 T cell receptor beta chains from the same sample are listed, as sequenced in a study of blood T cells in healthy people across ages. The authors ran a second PCR of roughly 6 to 12 cycles using a sample-barcoded 5' primer and a J-beta primer mix. From the 5' RACE reads, TCRdb called clonotypes with MiXCR, one entry per CDR3 protein. The table has about 970,000 distinct CDR3 sequences, approximately 50% seen once; the top ten hold 20% to 25%. Input material: blood. These receptors were collected from a woman in her sixties in good health.

The chain combines TRBV7-8 with TRBJ1-4, with D maybe TRBD1 (5 bases). The CDR3 is 17 residues long. V was shortened by 5 bases and J by 8 bases, with 24 bases between the two germline ends. Germline V CDR1 and CDR2: SGHVS, FQNEAQ. CDR3 region: CASSPGVLGAEQEKLFF. CDR3 in DNA: TGTGCCAGCAGCCCGGGGGTGTTGGGTGCTGAACAGGAAAAACTGTTTTTT.

The chain links TRBV29-1 to TRBJ2-2, with 10 bases fitting TRBD2. Germline CDR1 SQVTM, CDR2 ANQGSEA. The V and J ends lost 4 bases and 6 bases, in that order; junction bases with no gene match: 8. The CDR3 contains 15 residues. The CDR3 region is CSVGGVAGGSGELFF. DNA of the CDR3: TGCAGCGTTGGTGGGGTAGCGGGAGGTTCCGGGGAGCTGTTTTTT.

CDR3 region: CASSWGGRNTDTQYF. The CDR3 DNA reads TGTGCCAGCAGCTGGGGCGGGAGGAACACAGATACGCAGTATTTT. The V call is TRBV7-3, the J call TRBJ2-3, with 8 bases lining up with TRBD2. Germline values: CDR1 SGHTA, CDR2 FQGTGA. With V trimmed by 4 bases and J by 2 bases, 5 bases remained unmatched. The CDR3 covers 15 residues.

J is TRBJ1-5 and V is TRBV28, with 7 bases aligning to TRBD1. J gave up 6 bases and V 6 bases, and 8 bases lay outside the gene matches. The CDR3 covers 14 residues. Per germline, CDR1 MDHEN and CDR2 SYDVKM. The CDR3: CASSRTGNIQPQHF. CDR3 DNA: TGTGCCAGCAGCCGGACAGGAAATATTCAGCCCCAGCATTTT. The full variable domain, completed using reference TRBV28 and TRBJ1-5, is DVKVTQSSRYLVKRTGEKVFLECVQDMDHENMFWYRQDPGLGLRLIYFSYDVKMKEKGDIPEGYSVSREKKERFSLILESASTNQTSMYLCASSRTGNIQPQHFGDGTRLSIL.

This clonotype was recorded many times. The chain links TRBV12-3 or TRBV12-4 to TRBJ2-7, with 8 nucleotides matching TRBD2. This CDR3 has 14 residues. The V gene end was trimmed by 7 bases and the J gene end by 3 bases; junction bases not matched to a gene: 8. CDR3 sequence: CASKSGGPFYEQYF. The CDR3 DNA reads TGTGCCAGCAAGTCGGGAGGGCCATTCTACGAGCAGTACTTC.

This clonotype was observed a few times. For the CDR3, the DNA is TGCGCCAGCAGCCAAGGGACTGCAGCTAACTATGGCTACACCTTC. Translation: CASSQGTAANYGYTF. The gene calls are TRBV5-1 and TRBJ1-2; maybe TRBD1 (5 bases). CDR3 size: 15 residues. V was pared by 4 bases and J by 0 bases, with 13 bases between. The V gene's germline CDR1 is SGHRS and CDR2 YFSETQ.

The gene calls are TRBV27 and TRBJ2-7; D possibly corresponds to TRBD2 (6 bases). There are 17 residues in the CDR3. From germline, CDR1 is MNHEY and CDR2 SMNVEV (reference sequence). Trimming removed 5 bases from V and 2 bases from J, with 22 bases in between. CDR3 nucleotide sequence: TGTGCCAGCAGTCTTAGCTGGGACTTTGACCCTCCCTACGAGCAGTACTTC. Its protein product is CASSLSWDFDPPYEQYF.

This clonotype was picked up a small number of times. The chain combines TRBV7-2 with TRBJ2-3; a weak D match, TRBD2 (6 bases). The length of the CDR3 is 12 residues. V was shortened by 7 bases and J by 9 bases, with 14 bases between the two germline ends. Per germline, CDR1 SGHTA and CDR2 FQGNSA. In nucleotides, the CDR3 is TGTGCCAGCACCGTGGACCGGGGGACGCAGTATTTT. Amino acids: CASTVDRGTQYF.

This clonotype was seen just once. The chain joins TRBV2 to TRBJ2-3, with TRBD2 matching over 12 bases. V gave up 6 bases and J gave up 5 bases; unmatched junction bases: 15. Germline V gives CDR1 SNHLY, CDR2 FYNNEI. This CDR3 has 18 amino acids. The CDR3 region has the DNA TGTGCCAGCAGGGGTTTGCTAGCGGGAGGGCCGGAGGAAGATACGCAGTATTTT. Protein product: CASRGLLAGGPEEDTQYF.

The table lists this clonotype with a count of one. The CDR3 DNA sequence: TGTGCCAGCAACGATGGGGGGGGGAGCGGAACCTACGAGCAGTACTTC. Translating gives CASNDGGGSGTYEQYF. V usage is TRBV2 and J usage is TRBJ2-7; TRBD2 matches at 7 bases. CDR1 is SNHLY, CDR2 FYNNEI, per germline. This CDR3 is 16 amino acids long. V lost 7 bases to trimming and J lost 2 bases; unmatched junction nucleotides: 14.

The chain couples TRBV20-1 to TRBJ2-7; 9 bases fit TRBD1. V lost 0 bases, J lost 7 bases, and 7 bases stayed unmatched. This CDR3 has 14 residues. The V gene's germline CDR1 is DFQATT and CDR2 SNEGSKA (reference sequence). The CDR3 nucleotides are TGCAGTGCTAGAGATCAACAGGGGGCGAAGGAGCAGTACTTC. This encodes CSARDQQGAKEQYF.

The chain has TRBV27 and TRBJ2-5; a possible D gene is TRBD1 (6 bases). The J call is doubtful: the DNA matches TRBJ2-7 better. CDR1 is MNHEY and CDR2 is SMNVEV in the germline V gene (reference sequence). The CDR3 spans 15 residues. CDR3 sequence reads: CASSSSGTWSYEQYF. CDR3 nucleotides: TGTGCCAGCAGTTCCTCCGGGACATGGTCCTACGAGCAGTACTTC.

J is TRBJ1-1 and V is TRBV29-1; 9 bases are a match to TRBD1. The CDR3 consists of 13 residues. The V gene end was trimmed by 8 bases and the J gene end by 2 bases; junction bases not matched to a gene: 6. Germline V gene data show CDR1 as SQVTM and CDR2 as ANQGSEA. The CDR3: CSSWGQGNTEAFF. DNA for the CDR3: TGCAGCTCCTGGGGACAGGGAAACACTGAAGCTTTCTTT.

This chain connects TRBV13 to TRBJ2-1; D remains unclear. Deletions cut 1 base from V and 0 bases from J, with 13 bases between. Germline CDR1 reads PRHDT; CDR2 reads FYEKMQ (reference sequence). The CDR3 is made up of 17 amino acids. The CDR3: CASSLARRSSSYNEQFF. DNA of the CDR3: TGTGCCAGCAGCTTAGCGCGCAGGTCGAGCTCCTACAATGAGCAGTTCTTC.

To note about this clonotype: A read error is possible here, since a much larger clone lies one base away. The rearrangement uses TRBV4-3 and TRBJ1-1, with 7 bases aligning to TRBD1. The CDR3 consists of 14 residues. Germline-derived CDR1 and CDR2 are LGHNA and YSLEER. The CDR3 loop is CVSSPRQGETEAFF. DNA of the CDR3: TGCGTCAGCAGCCCTCGACAGGGAGAGACTGAAGCTTTCTTT.

The chain uses TRBV24-1 and TRBJ2-1; tentatively, D is TRBD2 (7 bases). CDR1 and CDR2 (germline): KGHDR, SFDVKD. Deletions cut 3 bases from V and 8 bases from J, with 16 bases between. The CDR3 loop spans 15 amino acids. The CDR3 loop is CATSDVGEGEYEQFF. The CDR3 DNA reads as TGTGCCACCAGTGATGTGGGGGAGGGGGAGTATGAGCAGTTCTTC.

The rearrangement uses TRBV5-1 and TRBJ2-3; D remains ambiguous. The CDR3 runs 13 residues. V was cut by 4 bases and J by 2 bases, with 8 bases left in between. CDR1 SGHRS and CDR2 YFSETQ come from the germline V gene. The CDR3 reads CASSGLLTDTQYF. The CDR3 DNA is TGCGCCAGCAGCGGGTTGCTCACAGATACGCAGTATTTT.

The V gene is TRBV6-5, the J gene TRBJ1-5; 7 nucleotides line up with TRBD1. Germline V gene sequence: CDR1 MNHEY, CDR2 SVGAGI. The CDR3 totals 14 residues. V was clipped by 6 bases and J by 6 bases; unmatched bases: 8. CDR3 residues: CASSRQGGPQPQHF. The CDR3 bases are TGTGCCAGCAGCCGACAGGGTGGGCCTCAGCCCCAGCATTTT.

In this sample, this clonotype turned up a few times. This chain joins TRBV4-3 and TRBJ1-1; 7 nucleotides line up with TRBD1. Germline CDR1 LGHNA, CDR2 YSLEER. The CDR3 has 14 residues. V gave up 4 bases and J gave up 6 bases; unmatched junction bases: 8. CDR3 region: CASSPGTASPEAFF. Here the CDR3 DNA reads TGCGCCAGCAGCCCCGGGACAGCCTCGCCTGAAGCTTTCTTT.